These 14 T cell receptor beta chains originate from one sample sequenced in a study of T cells in Graves' hyperthyroidism and ophthalmopathy. RNA transcripts yielded amplified TCR beta CDR3 regions. Initially, a first-round RT-PCR of the TCR CDR3 employed the HTBI primer set. TCRdb called the multiplex PCR reads again in MiXCR, with one record for every CDR3 protein. The sample contains some 760,000 distinct CDR3 sequences, approximately 15% of which appear only once. Material: blood. These receptor sequences come from a woman aged 18-29 years with Graves' hyperthyroidism.

The chain couples TRBV20-1 to TRBJ2-7; D uncertain. Trimming took off 6 bases at V and 5 bases at J, with 20 bases between the two ends. CDR1 DFQATT and CDR2 SNEGSKA come from the germline V gene (reference sequence). The CDR3 extends over 14 amino acids. CDR3 sequence: CSATSTPPRDEQYF. For the CDR3, the DNA is TGCAGTGCCACTTCGACTCCACCTAGGGACGAGCAGTACTTC.

The table lists this clonotype with many counts. This chain links TRBV24-1 with TRBJ1-1; 7 nucleotides line up with TRBD1. CDR3 size: 15 residues. V shed 4 bases, J shed 1 base, and the junction held 5 bases outside the gene matches. In germline, CDR1 is KGHDR, CDR2 SFDVKD. CDR3 nucleotide sequence: TGTGCCACCAGTGAGGGGGGGACAGCGAACACTGAAGCTTTCTTT. The encoded protein is CATSEGGTANTEAFF.

This rearrangement joins TRBV19 to TRBJ1-5; a weak D match, TRBD1 (5 bases). This CDR3 is 15 amino acids long. The ends were cut back, 3 bases at V and 10 bases at J, with 19 bases in the middle. Germline V lookup: CDR1 LNHDA, CDR2 SQIVND (reference sequence). In nucleotides, the CDR3 is TGTGCCAGTAGTATGGCTAGGGGCAGGATTCAACCCCAGCATTTT. Translation: CASSMARGRIQPQHF. Based on the CDR3 plus reference TRBV19 and TRBJ1-5, the full variable domain is DGGITQSPKYLFRKEGQNVTLSCEQNLNHDAMYWYRQDPGQGLRLIYYSQIVNDFQKGDIAEGYSVSREKKESFPLTVTSAQKNPTAFYLCASSMARGRIQPQHFGDGTRLSIL.

The chain is built from TRBV20-1 and TRBJ2-7, with 9 bases lining up with TRBD2. J lost 5 bases, V lost 3 bases, and 11 bases had no gene match. CDR1 is DFQATT, CDR2 SNEGSKA, per germline (reference sequence). The CDR3 is made up of 15 amino acids. CDR3 residues: CSASHPSGRSNEQYF. CDR3 DNA: TGCAGTGCTAGTCATCCGAGCGGGAGGTCGAACGAGCAGTACTTC.

This clonotype has a count of ten or more. The chain employs TRBV19 and TRBJ2-5; D is undetermined. The ends were cut back, 6 bases at V and 2 bases at J, with 10 bases in the middle. The CDR3 loop spans 13 amino acids. Per germline, CDR1 LNHDA and CDR2 SQIVND (reference sequence). CDR3 nucleotides: TGTGCCAGTAGCGTGTCCGGTCAAGAGACCCAGTACTTC. It specifies CASSVSGQETQYF. The variable domain in full, with the rest retrieved from reference TRBV19 and TRBJ2-5, is DGGITQSPKYLFRKEGQNVTLSCEQNLNHDAMYWYRQDPGQGLRLIYYSQIVNDFQKGDIAEGYSVSREKKESFPLTVTSAQKNPTAFYLCASSVSGQETQYFGPGTRLLVL.

A remark on this clonotype: With a much larger clone just one base away, this may be a read error. V gene TRBV12-5 combines with J gene TRBJ2-2; no definite D call. CDR3 length: 15 amino acids. CDR1 and CDR2 from the germline V gene are LGHNT and FRNRAP. The CDR3 DNA is TGTGCTGGTGGTTTGACACCGTACAAAACCGGGGAGCTGTTTTTT. This translates into CAGGLTPYKTGELFF.

This clonotype was picked up many times. The chain uses TRBV28 and TRBJ2-7, with 11 nucleotides matching TRBD1. Per the germline V gene, CDR1 is MDHEN and CDR2 is SYDVKM. The junction had 11 bases not matched to a gene; V was cut back by 5 bases and J by 5 bases. CDR3 length: 16 residues. This CDR3 is CASSLAGQGAWDEQYF. The DNA for the CDR3 is TGTGCCAGCAGTCTTGCCGGACAGGGGGCTTGGGACGAGCAGTACTTC.

This clonotype has a count of ten or more. The J gene is TRBJ1-3, the V gene TRBV28, with a weak D call TRBD1 (5 bases). Between the trimmed V and J ends, which lost 7 bases and 4 bases, there was a span of 11 bases. Germline CDR1 and CDR2: MDHEN and SYDVKM. There are 13 residues in the CDR3. This chain's CDR3 is CASTKSGGNTIYF. In nucleotides, the CDR3 is TGTGCCAGCACCAAATCAGGGGGAAACACCATATATTTT.

This clonotype was picked up many times. The chain is built from TRBV13 and TRBJ2-2; 7 nucleotides line up with TRBD1. Trimming at V came to 4 bases and at J to 1 base, leaving 9 bases not matched to a gene. The CDR3 spans 17 residues. Looked up from germline, CDR1 is PRHDT and CDR2 is FYEKMQ (reference sequence). For the CDR3, the DNA is TGTGCCAGCAGCTCTGATATAACAGGGGAGAACACCGGGGAGCTGTTTTTT. It specifies CASSSDITGENTGELFF.

This clonotype is a singleton in its sample. The chain uses TRBV19 and TRBJ2-7; D is undetermined. Germline V gives CDR1 LNHDA, CDR2 SQIVND (reference sequence). This CDR3 has 14 amino acids. V was cut by 2 bases and J by 1 base, with 9 bases left in between. CDR3 bases: TGTGCCAGTAGTATAAAATGGCAGTCCTACGAGCAGTACTTC. Amino acid sequence: CASSIKWQSYEQYF.

The genes are TRBV28 and TRBJ2-1, with a tentative D call TRBD1 (6 bases). CDR3 size: 16 residues. Per the germline V gene, CDR1 is MDHEN and CDR2 is SYDVKM. Trimming pared 5 bases from V and 6 bases from J, leaving 20 bases between. For the CDR3, the DNA is TGTGCCAGCAGTCCCGCGCGACAGGTTCCAGGCAATGAGCAGTTCTTC. It codes for CASSPARQVPGNEQFF.

The chain carries TRBV28 and TRBJ1-2, with TRBD1 identical over 9 bases. This CDR3 spans 15 amino acids. Trimming removed 10 bases from V and 8 bases from J; junction bases left unmatched: 17. Germline lookup yields CDR1 MDHEN and CDR2 SYDVKM. For the CDR3, the DNA is TGTGCCACCACAGTCCGCTCACAGGGGGCGGGAGGCTACACCTTC. Its protein is CATTVRSQGAGGYTF.

In this sample, this clonotype turned up many times. The J gene is TRBJ1-2, the V gene TRBV12-3 or TRBV12-4, with D perhaps TRBD1 (5 bases). V lost 5 bases and J 1 base, leaving 14 bases between the germline ends. This CDR3 is 15 amino acids long. The CDR3 DNA reads TGTGCCAGCAGTATTCCGGGACGCCTTAACTATGGCTACACCTTC. Protein product: CASSIPGRLNYGYTF.

This clonotype was counted many times. CDR3 region: CASSYNSFANTGELFF. The CDR3 coding sequence is TGTGCCAGCAGTTACAATTCCTTCGCGAACACCGGGGAGCTGTTTTTT. V usage is TRBV6-5 and J usage is TRBJ2-2; D not certain. The CDR3 covers 16 residues. The V and J ends lost 2 bases and 0 bases respectively, with 10 bases between them. Germline V gene lookup returns CDR1 MNHEY and CDR2 SVGAGI.